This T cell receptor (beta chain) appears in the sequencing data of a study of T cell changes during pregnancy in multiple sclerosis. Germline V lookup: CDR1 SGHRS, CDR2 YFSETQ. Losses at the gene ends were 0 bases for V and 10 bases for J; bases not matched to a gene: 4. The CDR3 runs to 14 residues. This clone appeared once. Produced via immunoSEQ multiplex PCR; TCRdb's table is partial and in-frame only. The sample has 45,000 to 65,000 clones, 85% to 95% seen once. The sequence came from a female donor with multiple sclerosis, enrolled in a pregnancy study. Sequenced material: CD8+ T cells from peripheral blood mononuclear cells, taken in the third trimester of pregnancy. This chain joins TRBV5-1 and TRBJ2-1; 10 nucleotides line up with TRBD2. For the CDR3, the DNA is TGCGCCAGCAGCTTGGTGTGGACTAGCGGCGAGCAGTTCTTC. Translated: CASSLVWTSGEQFF.